This is a list of T cell receptor beta chains from one sample in a study of cytomegalovirus exposure and HLA in healthy donors. Data came from immunoSEQ multiplex PCR; TCRdb stores just in-frame clones and leaves some out. The sample carries approximately 120,000 clones, about 75% recorded once. The specimen sequenced was PBMCs. The receptors shown here come from a woman aged 40 to 49 in good health and CMV-seropositive. The CDR3 runs from the conserved cysteine through the conserved F or W. A D gene is named only where the DNA matches it firmly. Some rows mark clone size as missing; the rest say once, few, many or name a class of expanded clone.

CAWGGRVSTEAFF	TGTGCCTGGGGGGGGAGAGTATCAACTGAAGCTTTCTTT	TRBJ1-1	.	.	TRBV30
CASSLGASGKDTQYF	TGTGCCAGCAGCTTGGGGGCTAGCGGGAAGGATACGCAGTATTTT	TRBJ2-3	.	TRBD2	TRBV5-6
CAWSEGTTPKETQYF	TGTGCCTGGAGTGAAGGGACTACCCCTAAAGAGACCCAGTACTTC	TRBJ2-5	.	TRBD2	TRBV30
CATPRGSGMDYGYTF	TGTGCCACCCCGAGGGGGAGTGGGATGGACTATGGCTACACCTTC	TRBJ1-2	.	.	TRBV7-9
CASSLPGQVEKLFF	TGTGCCAGCAGCTTGCCGGGACAGGTTGAAAAACTGTTTTTT	TRBJ1-4	.	TRBD1	TRBV5-6
CASTSFKGGEKLFF	TGTGCCAGCACCTCATTTAAGGGAGGAGAAAAACTGTTTTTT	TRBJ1-4	.	.	TRBV7-2
CASSVPGDRGQPQHF	TGTGCCAGCAGTGTACCGGGGGACCGAGGTCAGCCCCAGCATTTT	TRBJ1-5	.	.	TRBV6-6
CAWSARGQGRYEQYF	TGTGCCTGGAGTGCCCGCGGACAGGGGAGATACGAGCAGTACTTC	TRBJ2-7	.	TRBD1	TRBV30
CASSGSGEAFF	TGCGCCAGCAGCGGGTCAGGTGAAGCTTTCTTT	TRBJ1-1	.	.	TRBV5-1
CASSYRGWNEQYF	TGCGCCAGCAGCTACAGGGGGTGGAACGAGCAGTACTTC	TRBJ2-7	once	TRBD1	TRBV5-1
CASSLDGTGGRETQYF	TGCGCCAGCAGCTTGGATGGGACAGGGGGTAGAGAGACCCAGTACTTC	TRBJ2-5	.	TRBD1	TRBV5-1
CAWSRKGVAEAFF	TGTGCCTGGAGTAGGAAGGGGGTGGCCGAAGCTTTCTTT	TRBJ1-1	.	.	TRBV30
CASRGDGGDYNYGYTF	TGTGCCAGCAGGGGGGACGGCGGGGACTATAACTATGGCTACACCTTC	TRBJ1-2	.	.	TRBV2
CASSLGQMNSPLHF	TGCGCCAGCAGCCTGGGACAAATGAATTCACCCCTCCACTTT	TRBJ1-6	.	.	TRBV5-1
CASSQQGGAQHF	TGCGCCAGCAGCCAACAAGGAGGTGCCCAGCATTTT	TRBJ1-5	.	.	TRBV4-1
CASSIQVIGELFF	TGTGCCAGCAGTATCCAGGTGATCGGGGAGCTGTTTTTT	TRBJ2-2	.	.	TRBV27
CASSPRAGGYGYTF	TGTGCCAGCAGCCCCCGGGCAGGGGGCTATGGCTACACCTTC	TRBJ1-2	.	TRBD1	TRBV9
CAWSGGGRKPQHF	TGTGCCTGGAGTGGGGGGGGGCGGAAGCCCCAGCATTTT	TRBJ1-5	.	.	TRBV30
CASRPQAFRMNTEAFF	TGTGCCAGCAGGCCCCAGGCGTTTCGGATGAACACTGAAGCTTTCTTT	TRBJ1-1	.	.	TRBV6-6
CASKRLAGGESDTQYF	TGTGCCAGTAAGCGTCTAGCGGGGGGAGAGTCAGATACGCAGTATTTT	TRBJ2-3	few	TRBD2	TRBV19
CASIRGNTIYF	TGTGCCAGCATTCGGGGAAACACCATATATTTT	TRBJ1-3	.	.	TRBV6-5
CAIRGSEGFNQPQHF	TGTGCCATCAGGGGGTCGGAGGGCTTCAATCAGCCCCAGCATTTT	TRBJ1-5	few	.	TRBV10-3
CAISESVKTGNTEAFF	TGTGCCATCAGTGAGTCGGTCAAAACCGGGAACACTGAAGCTTTCTTT	TRBJ1-1	.	.	TRBV10-3
CSVEDRGGLYNEQFF	TGCAGCGTTGAAGATAGGGGGGGGCTCTACAATGAGCAGTTCTTC	TRBJ2-1	.	.	TRBV29-1
CASSMGQGGSYEQYF	TGTGCCAGTAGTATGGGGCAGGGAGGGTCCTACGAGCAGTACTTC	TRBJ2-7	.	TRBD2	TRBV19
CATQQGANTEAFF	TGTGCCACTCAACAGGGGGCGAACACTGAAGCTTTCTTT	TRBJ1-1	.	TRBD1	TRBV10-3
CASRSPGTIPGWFF	TGTGCCAGCAGATCCCCTGGAACTATCCCCGGGTGGTTCTTC	TRBJ2-1	.	.	TRBV2
CATGTGGNQPQHF	TGTGCCACCGGGACAGGGGGCAATCAGCCCCAGCATTTT	TRBJ1-5	.	TRBD1	TRBV6-5
CAWSQSQVEQYF	TGTGCCTGGAGCCAGAGCCAGGTCGAGCAGTACTTC	TRBJ2-7	.	.	TRBV30
CASRTPGGYYGYTF	TGCGCCAGCAGGACACCGGGAGGCTACTATGGCTACACCTTC	TRBJ1-2	few	.	TRBV5-1
CASRAGGGGYTF	TGTGCCAGCAGGGCCGGGGGTGGTGGCTACACCTTC	TRBJ1-2	.	.	TRBV6-1
CASSFGDEQYF	TGTGCCAGCAGCTTCGGGGACGAGCAGTACTTC	TRBJ2-7	once	.	TRBV11-2
CASRGGVYGYTF	TGTGCCAGCAGGGGAGGAGTCTATGGCTACACCTTC	TRBJ1-2	.	.	TRBV2
CASSYGAGDQPQHF	TGTGCCAGCAGTTACGGGGCAGGGGACCAGCCCCAGCATTTT	TRBJ1-5	once	.	TRBV6-5
CASSYIRGRNTEAFF	TGTGCCAGCAGTTATATAAGGGGAAGGAACACTGAAGCTTTCTTT	TRBJ1-1	.	.	TRBV6-5
CASLPLFSNTEAFF	TGCGCCAGCCTCCCCCTCTTTTCGAACACTGAAGCTTTCTTT	TRBJ1-1	.	.	TRBV4-1
CASSSGQGNSPLHF	TGTGCCAGCAGCTCTGGACAGGGCAATTCACCCCTCCACTTT	TRBJ1-6	.	TRBD1	TRBV5-4
CASTGTAHGNTIYF	TGCGCCAGCACCGGGACAGCTCATGGAAACACCATATATTTT	TRBJ1-3	.	TRBD1	TRBV10-1
CAWSPPDRASYEQYF	TGTGCCTGGAGTCCTCCCGACAGGGCGTCCTACGAGCAGTACTTC	TRBJ2-7	once	TRBD1	TRBV30
CASSEYSGGTEAFF	TGCGCCAGCAGCGAATACTCAGGGGGCACTGAAGCTTTCTTT	TRBJ1-1	once	TRBD1	TRBV5-1
CASSLVALAGGYNEQFF	TGTGCCAGCAGCTTAGTCGCGCTAGCGGGGGGTTACAATGAGCAGTTCTTC	TRBJ2-1	few	TRBD2	TRBV7-9
CASSAGSGKTEAFF	TGTGCCAGCAGTGCCGGATCAGGGAAGACTGAAGCTTTCTTT	TRBJ1-1	.	.	TRBV6-1
CASRRTAGNEQFF	TGTGCCAGCCGCCGGACGGCGGGGAATGAGCAGTTCTTC	TRBJ2-1	.	.	TRBV2
CASSQDRGGYTF	TGCGCCAGCAGCCAAGATCGGGGTGGCTACACCTTC	TRBJ1-2	.	.	TRBV4-1
CASTLGSEDGYTF	TGTGCCAGCACCTTAGGGAGTGAGGATGGCTACACCTTC	TRBJ1-2	.	.	TRBV9
CASTRGYEQYF	TGTGCCAGCACTAGGGGCTACGAGCAGTACTTC	TRBJ2-7	few	.	TRBV6-5
CASSETLRGIHEQYF	TGTGCCAGCAGTGAAACTCTTAGGGGTATCCACGAGCAGTACTTC	TRBJ2-7	.	.	TRBV6-1
CATTRGDAADTQYF	TGTGCCACAACCAGGGGGGACGCGGCAGATACGCAGTATTTT	TRBJ2-3	few	.	TRBV19
CASSERRAYYEQYF	TGTGCCAGCAGCGAACGCAGGGCCTACTACGAGCAGTACTTC	TRBJ2-7	.	.	TRBV2
CAWSVGLAPEQFF	TGTGCCTGGAGTGTTGGACTAGCGCCTGAGCAGTTCTTC	TRBJ2-1	.	TRBD2	TRBV30
CAWSVQEGTPLHF	TGTGCCTGGAGTGTACAGGAGGGAACACCCCTCCACTTT	TRBJ1-6	.	.	TRBV30